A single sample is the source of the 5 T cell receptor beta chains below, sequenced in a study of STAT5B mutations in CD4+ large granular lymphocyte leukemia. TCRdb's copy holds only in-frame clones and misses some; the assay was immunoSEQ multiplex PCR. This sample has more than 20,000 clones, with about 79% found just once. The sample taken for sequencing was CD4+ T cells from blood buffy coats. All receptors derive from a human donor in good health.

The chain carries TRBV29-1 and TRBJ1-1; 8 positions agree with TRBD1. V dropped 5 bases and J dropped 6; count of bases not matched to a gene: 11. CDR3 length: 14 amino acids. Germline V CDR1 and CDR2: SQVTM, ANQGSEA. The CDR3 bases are TGCAGCGTTCTTACCGACAGGGGTGAAGCTGAAGCTTTCTTT. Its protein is CSVLTDRGEAEAFF.

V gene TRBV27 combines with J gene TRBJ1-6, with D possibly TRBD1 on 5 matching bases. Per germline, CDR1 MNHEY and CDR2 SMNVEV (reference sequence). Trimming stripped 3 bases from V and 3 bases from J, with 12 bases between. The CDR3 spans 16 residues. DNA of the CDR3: TGTGCCAGCAGTTTGGGGAGGGGTGGCTATAATTCACCCCTCCACTTT. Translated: CASSLGRGGYNSPLHF.

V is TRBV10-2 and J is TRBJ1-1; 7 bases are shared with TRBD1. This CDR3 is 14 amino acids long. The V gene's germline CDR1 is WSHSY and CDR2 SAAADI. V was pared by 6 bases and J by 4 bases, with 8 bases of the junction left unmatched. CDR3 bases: TGCGCCAGCAGGGAAGGACAGGAATCCACTGAAGCTTTCTTT. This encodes CASREGQESTEAFF.

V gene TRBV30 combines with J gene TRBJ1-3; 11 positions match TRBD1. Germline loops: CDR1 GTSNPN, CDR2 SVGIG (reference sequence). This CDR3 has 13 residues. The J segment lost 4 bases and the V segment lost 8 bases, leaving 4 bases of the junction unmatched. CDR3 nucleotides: TGTGCCGGACAGGGGGCCGGCGGAAACACCATATATTTT. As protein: CAGQGAGGNTIYF.

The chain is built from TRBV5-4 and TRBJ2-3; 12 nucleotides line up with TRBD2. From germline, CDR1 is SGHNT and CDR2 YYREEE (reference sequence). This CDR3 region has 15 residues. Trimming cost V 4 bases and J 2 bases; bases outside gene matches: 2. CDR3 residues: CASSRTSGNTDTQYF. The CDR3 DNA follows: TGTGCCAGCAGCAGGACTAGCGGGAACACAGATACGCAGTATTTT.